This entry is about one TCR beta chain. With 8 bases clipped from V and 7 bases from J, the junction kept 11 bases outside the gene matches. The germline gives CDR1 LNHNV, CDR2 YYDKDF (reference sequence). There are 14 residues in the CDR3. These data originate in a study of blood T cell repertoires in COVID-19. In the study overall: The samples span acute and convalescent COVID-19 from the United States, Italy and Spain. T cells, B-cell-depleted T cells, or PBMCs supplied cDNA or gDNA.

As originally analysed: Cell counts per sample came from amplifying reference gene primers. Libraries were prepared by immunoSEQ multiplex PCR; TCRdb keeps only in-frame clonotypes and omits some of them. The V and J calls and clone size come from that table; D and trimming were worked out from the DNA. The profile covers about 210,000 clones, with roughly nine tenths appearing a single time and around 1.2% taken by the ten largest. The TCR sequence derives from a man younger than 45 with acute or convalescent COVID-19. The chain couples TRBV15 to TRBJ2-1; TRBD1 matches at 7 bases. Sequences were obtained from peripheral blood. The CDR3 region is CATYKGGATNEQFF. The CDR3 region has the DNA TGTGCCACCTATAAAGGGGGCGCGACGAATGAGCAGTTCTTC.